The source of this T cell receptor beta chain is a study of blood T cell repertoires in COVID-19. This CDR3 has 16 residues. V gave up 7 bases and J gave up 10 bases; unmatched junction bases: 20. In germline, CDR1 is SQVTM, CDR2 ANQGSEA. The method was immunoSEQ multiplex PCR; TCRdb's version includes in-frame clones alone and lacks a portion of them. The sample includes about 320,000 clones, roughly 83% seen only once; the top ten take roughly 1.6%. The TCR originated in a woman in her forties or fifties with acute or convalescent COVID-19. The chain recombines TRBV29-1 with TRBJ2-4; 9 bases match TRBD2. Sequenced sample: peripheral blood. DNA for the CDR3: TGCAGCGCGCAGGACGCGGGAGGGCCTTCAGGAGGGATTCAGTACTTC. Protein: CSAQDAGGPSGGIQYF.